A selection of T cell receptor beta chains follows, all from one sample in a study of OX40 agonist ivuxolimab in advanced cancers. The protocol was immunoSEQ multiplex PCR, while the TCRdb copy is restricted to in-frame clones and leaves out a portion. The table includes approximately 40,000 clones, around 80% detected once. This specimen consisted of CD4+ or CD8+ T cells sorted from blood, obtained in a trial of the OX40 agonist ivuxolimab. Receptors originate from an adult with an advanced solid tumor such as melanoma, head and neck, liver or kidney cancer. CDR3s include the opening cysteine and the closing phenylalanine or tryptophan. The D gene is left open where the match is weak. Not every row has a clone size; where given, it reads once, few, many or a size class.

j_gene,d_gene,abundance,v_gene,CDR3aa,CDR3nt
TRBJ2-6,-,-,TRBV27,CASSQSSGANVLTF,TGTGCCAGCAGTCAGAGCTCTGGGGCCAACGTCCTGACTTTC
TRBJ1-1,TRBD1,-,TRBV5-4,CASSLGTGGNTEAFF,TGTGCCAGCAGCCTTGGGACAGGGGGGAACACTGAAGCTTTCTTT
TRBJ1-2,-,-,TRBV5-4,CASSLAQRNYGYTF,TGTGCCAGCAGCTTGGCACAGCGGAACTATGGCTACACCTTC
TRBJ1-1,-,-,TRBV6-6,CASSYLGLNTEAFF,TGTGCCAGCAGTTACTTGGGATTGAACACTGAAGCTTTCTTT
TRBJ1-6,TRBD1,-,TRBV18,CASSPTGQGGSPLHF,TGTGCCAGCTCACCTACCGGACAGGGTGGTTCACCCCTCCACTTT
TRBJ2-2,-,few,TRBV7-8,CASSPQGSGSGELFF,TGTGCCAGCAGCCCTCAGGGGTCAGGATCCGGGGAGCTGTTTTTT
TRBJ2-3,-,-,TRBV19,CASNPTNTDTQYF,TGTGCCAGTAACCCTACTAACACAGATACGCAGTATTTT
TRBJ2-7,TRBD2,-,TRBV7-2,CASAPPWSSGRNEQYF,TGTGCCAGCGCTCCACCCTGGAGTAGCGGGAGGAACGAGCAGTACTTC
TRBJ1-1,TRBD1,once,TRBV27,CASSPLTGTGNGEAFF,TGTGCCAGCAGTCCTCTCACCGGGACAGGGAACGGTGAAGCTTTCTTT
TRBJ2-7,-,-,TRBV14,CASSQGREQYF,TGTGCCAGCAGCCAAGGACGGGAGCAGTACTTC
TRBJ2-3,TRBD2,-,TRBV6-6,CASTKASGRALDTQYF,TGTGCCAGCACCAAAGCAAGCGGGAGGGCCTTAGATACGCAGTATTTT
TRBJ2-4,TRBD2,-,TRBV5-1,CASSPGTSKNIQYF,TGCGCCAGCAGCCCCGGGACTAGCAAAAACATTCAGTACTTC
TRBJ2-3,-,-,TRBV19,CASSILSHTDTQYF,TGTGCCAGTAGTATCTTGAGCCACACAGATACGCAGTATTTT
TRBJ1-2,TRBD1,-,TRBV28,CASSTATGEFYGYTF,TGTGCCAGCAGTACAGCGACAGGGGAGTTCTATGGCTACACCTTC
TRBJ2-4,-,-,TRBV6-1,CASSDGQGRAAPQYF,TGTGCCAGCAGTGATGGTCAGGGGAGAGCTGCCCCCCAGTACTTC
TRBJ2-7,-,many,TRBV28,CASSIWGEDEQYF,TGTGCCAGCAGTATCTGGGGCGAGGACGAGCAGTACTTC
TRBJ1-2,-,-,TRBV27,CASSFIREGYGYTF,TGTGCCAGCAGTTTCATCAGGGAGGGGTATGGCTACACCTTC
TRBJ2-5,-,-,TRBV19,CASRSGQQETQYF,TGTGCCAGTAGATCCGGACAGCAAGAGACCCAGTACTTC
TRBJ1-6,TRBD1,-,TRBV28,CASSLGQGLWNSPLHF,TGTGCCAGCAGTTTAGGACAGGGGTTGTGGAATTCACCCCTCCACTTT
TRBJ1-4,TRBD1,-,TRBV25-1,CASSPGQGNEKLFF,TGTGCCAGCAGCCCGGGACAGGGTAATGAAAAACTGTTTTTT
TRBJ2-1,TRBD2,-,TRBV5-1,CASRTSGSSYNEQFF,TGCGCCAGCAGGACTAGCGGAAGCTCCTACAATGAGCAGTTCTTC
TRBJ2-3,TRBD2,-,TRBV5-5,CASSPTSGSTDTQYF,TGTGCCAGCAGCCCGACTAGCGGGAGTACAGATACGCAGTATTTT
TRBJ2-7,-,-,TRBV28,CASSQGYEQYF,TGTGCCAGCAGTCAGGGGTACGAGCAGTACTTC
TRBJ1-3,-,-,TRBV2,CASSGEGRSGNTIYF,TGTGCCAGCAGTGGCGAGGGCAGATCTGGAAACACCATATATTTT
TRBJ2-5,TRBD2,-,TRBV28,CASSPNSGSGMETQYF,TGTGCCAGCAGTCCAAATAGCGGGTCCGGTATGGAGACCCAGTACTTC
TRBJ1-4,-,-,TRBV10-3,CAISEGPQGPTNEKLFF,TGTGCCATCAGTGAGGGACCCCAGGGGCCAACTAATGAAAAACTGTTTTTT
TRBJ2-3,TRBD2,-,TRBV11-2,CASSLALASGSIDTQYF,TGTGCCAGCAGCTTAGCCTTGGCTAGCGGGAGTATAGATACGCAGTATTTT
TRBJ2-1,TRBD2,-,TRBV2,CASSGTSGSYNEQFF,TGTGCCAGCAGCGGGACTAGCGGCTCCTACAATGAGCAGTTCTTC
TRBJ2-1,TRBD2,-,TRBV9,CASSVSGRVIYEQFF,TGTGCCAGCAGCGTATCCGGGAGGGTTATATATGAGCAGTTCTTC
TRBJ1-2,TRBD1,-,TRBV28,CASERQGTYGYTF,TGTGCCAGTGAAAGACAGGGAACCTATGGCTACACCTTC
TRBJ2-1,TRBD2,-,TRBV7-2,CASSLGTGTTSEQFF,TGTGCCAGCAGCTTAGGAACGGGGACTACAAGTGAGCAGTTCTTC
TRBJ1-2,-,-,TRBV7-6,CASSPEIGPRRGYTF,TGTGCCAGCAGCCCCGAGATAGGACCCCGGAGAGGCTACACCTTC
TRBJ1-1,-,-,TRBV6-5,CASRRATMNTEAFF,TGTGCCAGCAGGAGGGCAACGATGAACACTGAAGCTTTCTTT
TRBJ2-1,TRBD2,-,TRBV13,CASSPQTSEVGYEQFF,TGTGCCAGCAGCCCCCAGACTAGCGAGGTTGGCTATGAGCAGTTCTTC
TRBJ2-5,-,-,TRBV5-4,CASSPPGGQETQYF,TGTGCCAGCAGCCCGCCCGGAGGCCAAGAGACCCAGTACTTC
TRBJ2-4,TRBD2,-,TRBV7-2,CASSLGLAEIQYF,TGTGCCAGCAGCCTGGGACTAGCGGAGATTCAGTACTTC
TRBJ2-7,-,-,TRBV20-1,CSARVGPEQYF,TGCAGTGCTAGAGTTGGCCCCGAGCAGTACTTC